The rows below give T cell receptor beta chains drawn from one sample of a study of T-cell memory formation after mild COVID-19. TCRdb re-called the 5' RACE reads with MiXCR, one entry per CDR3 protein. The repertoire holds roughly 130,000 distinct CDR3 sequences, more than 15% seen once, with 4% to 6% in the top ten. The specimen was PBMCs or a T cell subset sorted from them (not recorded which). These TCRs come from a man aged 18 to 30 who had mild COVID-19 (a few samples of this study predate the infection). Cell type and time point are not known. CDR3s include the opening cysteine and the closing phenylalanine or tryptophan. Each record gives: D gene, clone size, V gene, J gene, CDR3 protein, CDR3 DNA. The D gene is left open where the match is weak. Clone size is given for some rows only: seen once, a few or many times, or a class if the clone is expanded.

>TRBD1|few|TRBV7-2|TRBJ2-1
CASSWWGQGYNEQFF
TGTGCCAGCAGCTGGTGGGGACAGGGGTACAATGAGCAGTTCTTC
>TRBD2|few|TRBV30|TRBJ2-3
CAWSLKTSGGSQYF
TGTGCCTGGAGTTTGAAGACTAGCGGGGGGTCGCAGTATTTT
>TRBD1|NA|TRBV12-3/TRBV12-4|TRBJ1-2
CASSSRTGYGYTF
TGTGCCAGCAGTTCCCGGACAGGCTATGGCTACACCTTC
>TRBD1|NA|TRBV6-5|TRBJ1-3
CASSYDRGPYSGNTIYF
TGTGCCAGCAGCTACGACAGGGGCCCATACTCTGGAAACACCATATATTTT
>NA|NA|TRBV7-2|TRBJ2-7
CASSPDSFFYEQYF
TGTGCCAGCAGCCCCGACAGTTTCTTCTACGAGCAGTACTTC
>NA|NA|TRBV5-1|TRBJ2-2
CASSSTGTSNTGELFF
TGCGCCAGCAGCTCGACCGGGACATCGAACACCGGGGAGCTGTTTTTT
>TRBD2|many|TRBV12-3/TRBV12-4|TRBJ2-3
CASSRLAGGHTDTQYF
TGTGCCAGCAGTAGACTAGCGGGGGGCCACACAGATACGCAGTATTTT
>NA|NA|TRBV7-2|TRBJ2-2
CASSPDPGTNTGELFF
TGTGCCAGCAGCCCAGACCCGGGGACGAACACCGGGGAGCTGTTTTTT
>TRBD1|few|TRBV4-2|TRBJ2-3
CASSQAPGQAVASTDTQYF
TGTGCCAGCAGCCAAGCCCCGGGACAGGCGGTCGCGAGCACAGATACGCAGTATTTT
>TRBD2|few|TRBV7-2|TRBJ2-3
CASTRELAELGTQYF
TGTGCCAGCACCCGGGAGCTAGCGGAGCTTGGTACGCAGTATTTT
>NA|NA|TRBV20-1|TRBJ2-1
CSASSVNEQFF
TGCAGTGCTAGTTCAGTTAATGAGCAGTTCTTC
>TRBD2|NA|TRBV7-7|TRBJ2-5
CASSPRLANQETQYF
TGTGCTAGCAGTCCCCGACTAGCGAACCAAGAGACCCAGTACTTC
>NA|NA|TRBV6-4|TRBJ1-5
CASSVEGTGNQPQHF
TGTGCCAGCAGTGTAGAGGGGACGGGCAATCAGCCCCAGCATTTT
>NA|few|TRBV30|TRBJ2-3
CAWRTAASTDTQYF
TGTGCCTGGAGAACGGCAGCTAGCACAGATACGCAGTATTTT
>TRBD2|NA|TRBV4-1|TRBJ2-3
CASSTRTSGNTQYF
TGCGCCAGCAGCACCCGAACTAGCGGGAATACGCAGTATTTT
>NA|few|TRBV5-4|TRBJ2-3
CASSINWGNTQYF
TGTGCCAGCAGCATAAACTGGGGAAATACGCAGTATTTT
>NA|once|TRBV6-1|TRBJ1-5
CASRRSEPGLNQPQHF
TGTGCCAGCAGACGGAGCGAGCCGGGGCTCAATCAGCCCCAGCATTTT
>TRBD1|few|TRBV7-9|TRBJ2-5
CASSSATTGGISNF
TGTGCCAGCAGCTCGGCGACTACAGGGGGAATATCAAACTTC
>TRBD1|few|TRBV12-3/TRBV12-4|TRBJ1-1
CASSLGQGAQAFF
TGTGCCAGCAGTTTGGGACAGGGGGCACAGGCTTTCTTT
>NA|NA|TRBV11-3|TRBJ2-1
CASSFGGAGNEQFF
TGTGCCAGCAGCTTCGGTGGGGCGGGGAATGAGCAGTTCTTC
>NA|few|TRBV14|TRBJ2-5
CASSQNRETQYF
TGTGCCAGCAGCCAAAATAGGGAGACCCAGTACTTC
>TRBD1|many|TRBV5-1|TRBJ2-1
CASSSGTGGAYNEQFF
TGCGCCAGCAGCTCCGGGACAGGGGGCGCCTACAATGAGCAGTTCTTC
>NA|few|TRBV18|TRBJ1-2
CASSPPDGVDTF
TGTGCCAGCTCACCACCGGACGGGGTCGACACCTTC
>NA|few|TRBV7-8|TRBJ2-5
CASSYTETQYF
TGTGCCAGCAGCTACACAGAGACCCAGTACTTC
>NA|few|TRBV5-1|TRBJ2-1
CASSGGGAEYNEQFF
TGCGCCAGCAGCGGAGGGGGGGCCGAATACAATGAGCAGTTCTTC
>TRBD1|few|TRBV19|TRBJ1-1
CASRQGLNTEAFF
TGTGCCAGTAGACAGGGGTTGAACACTGAAGCTTTCTTT
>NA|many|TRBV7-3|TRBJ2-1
CASSSQGDNEQFF
TGTGCCAGCAGTTCCCAGGGTGACAATGAGCAGTTCTTC
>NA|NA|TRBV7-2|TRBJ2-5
CASSSTTPKTQYF
TGTGCCAGCAGCTCCACGACACCGAAGACCCAGTACTTC
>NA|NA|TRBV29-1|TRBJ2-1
CSVEVNLGDEQFF
TGCAGCGTTGAAGTTAATCTAGGGGATGAGCAGTTCTTC
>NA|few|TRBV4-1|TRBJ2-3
CASSQDWSGPDTQYF
TGCGCCAGCAGCCAAGATTGGTCGGGTCCAGATACGCAGTATTTT
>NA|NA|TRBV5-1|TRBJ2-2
CASSLGHRDVGELFF
TGCGCCAGCAGCTTGGGACACAGGGACGTCGGGGAGCTGTTTTTT
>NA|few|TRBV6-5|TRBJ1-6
CASSYNSLGGGSPLHF
TGTGCCAGCAGTTACAACTCATTAGGGGGAGGCTCACCCCTCCACTTT
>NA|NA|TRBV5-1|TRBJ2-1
CASSVAANSYNEQFF
TGCGCCAGCAGTGTGGCGGCAAACTCCTACAATGAGCAGTTCTTC
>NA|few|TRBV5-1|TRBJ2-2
CASKVGNTGELFF
TGCGCCAGCAAGGTGGGGAACACCGGGGAGCTGTTTTTT
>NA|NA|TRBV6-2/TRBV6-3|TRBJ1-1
CASSPVAVTEAFF
TGTGCCAGCAGCCCAGTGGCGGTAACTGAAGCTTTCTTT
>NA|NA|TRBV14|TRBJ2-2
CASRQRMRAGELFF
TGTGCCAGCAGACAACGGATGCGTGCCGGGGAGCTGTTTTTT
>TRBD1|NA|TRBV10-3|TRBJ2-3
CAITLDRGTDTQYF
TGTGCCATCACCCTGGACAGGGGAACAGATACGCAGTATTTT
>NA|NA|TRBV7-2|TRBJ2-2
CASSPALDGELFF
TGTGCCAGCAGCCCGGCCCTGGACGGGGAGCTGTTTTTT
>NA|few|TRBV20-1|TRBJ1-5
CSAGGDLSGPQHF
TGCAGTGCTGGGGGGGACCTGTCGGGGCCCCAGCATTTT
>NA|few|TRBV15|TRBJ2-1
CATASLGGSNEQFF
TGTGCCACCGCGTCGCTTGGGGGTTCAAATGAGCAGTTCTTC
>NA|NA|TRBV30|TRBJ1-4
CAWSSRGYEKLFF
TGTGCCTGGAGTTCCAGGGGCTACGAAAAACTGTTTTTT
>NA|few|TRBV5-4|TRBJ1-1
CASSRGQELNTEAFF
TGTGCCAGCAGCCGGGGCCAGGAGTTGAACACTGAAGCTTTCTTT
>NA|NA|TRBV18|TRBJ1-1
CASSPALPASAEAFF
TGTGCCAGCTCACCGGCTTTACCAGCTTCGGCTGAAGCTTTCTTT
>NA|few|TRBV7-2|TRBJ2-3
CASSLAQGPDTQYF
TGTGCCAGCAGCTTAGCTCAGGGTCCAGATACGCAGTATTTT
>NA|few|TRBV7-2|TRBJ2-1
CASSLVARELNEQFF
TGTGCCAGCAGCTTAGTTGCCAGGGAACTCAATGAGCAGTTCTTC
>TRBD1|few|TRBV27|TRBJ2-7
CASSFPGTGVYEQYF
TGTGCCAGCAGTTTCCCCGGGACAGGGGTCTACGAGCAGTACTTC
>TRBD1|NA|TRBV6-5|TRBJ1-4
CASSRGTGQRNEKLFF
TGTGCCAGCAGCCGAGGGACAGGACAACGAAACGAAAAACTGTTTTTT
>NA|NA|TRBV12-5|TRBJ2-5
CASGLQGGQETQYF
TGTGCTAGTGGTTTGCAAGGCGGGCAAGAGACCCAGTACTTC